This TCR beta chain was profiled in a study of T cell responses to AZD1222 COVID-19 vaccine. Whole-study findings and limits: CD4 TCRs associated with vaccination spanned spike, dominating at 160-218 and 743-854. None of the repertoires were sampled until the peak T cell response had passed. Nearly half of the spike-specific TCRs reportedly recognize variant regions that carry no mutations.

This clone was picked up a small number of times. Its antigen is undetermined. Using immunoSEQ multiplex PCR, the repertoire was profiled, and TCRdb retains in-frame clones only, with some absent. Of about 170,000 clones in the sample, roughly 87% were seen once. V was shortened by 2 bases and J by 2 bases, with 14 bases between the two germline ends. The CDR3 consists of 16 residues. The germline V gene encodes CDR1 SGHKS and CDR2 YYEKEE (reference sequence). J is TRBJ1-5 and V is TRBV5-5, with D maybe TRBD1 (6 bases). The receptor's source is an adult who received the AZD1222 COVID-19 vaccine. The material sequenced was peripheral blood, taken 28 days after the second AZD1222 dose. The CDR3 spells CASSLLGGGGNQPQHF. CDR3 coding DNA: TGTGCCAGCAGCTTACTAGGAGGGGGAGGCAATCAGCCCCAGCATTTT.